The T cell receptor beta chain under discussion was sequenced for a study of CD8+CD57+ T cells in acquired aplastic anemia (dated by TCRdb to 2016 to 2019). With regard to the full study: On average, sorted CD4+ and CD8+ cells yielded around 3.4 ug of extracted DNA, with a range of about 0.19 to 30 ug. Healthy donor samples averaged approximately 10 million reads for CD4+ and 11 million to 13 million for CD8+ cells.

Trimming at the junction amounts to 3 bases on V and 2 bases on J, and the germline ends lie 16 bases apart. Counted from cysteine to phenylalanine, this CDR3 has 15 amino acids. Kept here is only the CDR3 DNA, which spans 45 bases and is read in frame from base 1. Per the germline V gene (reference sequence), DFQATT is the CDR1 and SNEGSKA is the CDR2. Genomic DNA served as template for TCR beta VDJ combination and CDR3 sequence profiling. An Illumina HiSeq 2000 was the platform used for TCR repertoire sequencing. Processing in the source paper ran as follows. Repertoires were assessed using TRBV/TRBJ rearrangement plots, CDR3 size and DJ length profiles, and Simpson's diversity index. Whichever DNA sequence was most abundant in the deep sequencing data was defined as the immunodominant clone. CDR3 amino acid sequences were screened for sharing across subjects and compared with published repertoires and the VDJdb database. TCRdb cleaned the public reads at Q25 with fastp, built clones with MiXCR and kept in-frame beta chains. Here each entry gathers all rows of one CDR3 protein and keeps the most common genes and DNA. These V and J calls derive from TCRdb rather than the authors' analysis. The sample contains roughly 200,000 distinct CDR3 sequences, over 60% of them found a single time. The ten top clones hold 25% to 30% of the sample.

Study-wide findings and limitations: Over 25 CD8+ CDR3 sequences were found in both patients and controls but appeared to be highly expressed in patients and within the immunodominant clones of the patients. CD8+ Simpson's diversity did not differ significantly between patients and healthy controls (P=0.060).

The sample holds one count of this clonotype. Its antigen target is currently unknown. Within one base of it there is no much larger clone, and no base qualities were kept. Weak support is all one read offers. In this study, sorted CD4+ and CD8+ T cells from the blood of healthy subjects and of severe aplastic anemia patients had their TCR repertoires deep-sequenced. Ficoll-Paque density gradient centrifugation was used to isolate peripheral blood mononuclear cells. Before DNA was extracted, CD4+ and CD8+ T cells were sorted using either FACS or magnetic beads. Sequencing used sorted CD4+, CD8+, or CD8+CD57+ T cells (not recorded which) from PBMCs. The rearranged chain carries TRBV20-1 and TRBJ1-2; confidence is insufficient to name the D gene. The sequence came from a human donor in good health. The nucleotides read TGCAGTGCTAGGCAAGGTACAGCTACAAACTATGGCTACACCTTC. It translates to CSARQGTATNYGYTF.